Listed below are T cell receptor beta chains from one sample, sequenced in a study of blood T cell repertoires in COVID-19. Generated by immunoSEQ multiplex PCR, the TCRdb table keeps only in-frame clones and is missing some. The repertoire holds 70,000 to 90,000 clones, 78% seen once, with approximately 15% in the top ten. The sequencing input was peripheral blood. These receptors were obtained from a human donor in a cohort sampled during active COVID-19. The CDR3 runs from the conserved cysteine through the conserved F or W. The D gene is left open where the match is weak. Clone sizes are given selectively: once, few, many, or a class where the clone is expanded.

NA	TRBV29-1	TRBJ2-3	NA	TGCAGCGCGGGGGTAGGCACAGATACGCAGTATTTT	CSAGVGTDTQYF
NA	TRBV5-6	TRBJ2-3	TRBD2	TGTGCCAGCAGCTTCAAGGGACTAGCGGGAGAGGGTACAGATACGCAGTATTTT	CASSFKGLAGEGTDTQYF
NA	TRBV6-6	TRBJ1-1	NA	TGTGCCAGCAGTTACTCGGGGGGTGGCGGAACTGAAGCTTTCTTT	CASSYSGGGGTEAFF
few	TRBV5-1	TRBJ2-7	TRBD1	TGCGCCAGCAGCTTCGCCATCGTCGAGGGACAGGGCCACCGGATCTCCTACGAGCAGTACTTC	CASSFAIVEGQGHRISYEQYF
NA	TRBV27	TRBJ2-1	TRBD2	TGTGCCAGCAGTTTATCGGCGGGGGAGGGTGAGCAGTTCTTC	CASSLSAGEGEQFF
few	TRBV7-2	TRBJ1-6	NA	TGTGCCAGCAGCTTATATTCGGGTGGAGGTGAAAATTCACCCCTCCACTTT	CASSLYSGGGENSPLHF
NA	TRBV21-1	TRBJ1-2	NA	TGTGCCAGCAGCTTTTGTACAGAGTCTAACTATGGCTACACCTTC	CASSFCTESNYGYTF
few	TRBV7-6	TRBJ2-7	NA	TGTGCCAGCAGCGCGGACAGGGCGGGAGCCTACGAGCAGTACTTC	CASSADRAGAYEQYF
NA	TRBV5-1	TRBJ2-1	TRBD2	TGCGCCAGCAGCTTGGCCGGACTAGCGATCTACAATGAGCAGTTCTTC	CASSLAGLAIYNEQFF
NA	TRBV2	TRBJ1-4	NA	TGTGCCAGCAGTGTTCGGGGTGGAGGTGAAAAACTGTTTTTT	CASSVRGGGEKLFF
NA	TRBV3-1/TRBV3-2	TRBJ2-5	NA	TGTGCCAGCAGCCAAGGGTCAAGGAGAGAGACCCAGTACTTC	CASSQGSRRETQYF
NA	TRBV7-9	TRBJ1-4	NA	TGTGCCAGCAGCTTTGACAGAGTTAATGAAAAACTGTTTTTT	CASSFDRVNEKLFF
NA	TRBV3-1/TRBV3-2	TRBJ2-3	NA	TGTGCCAGCAGCCTCCCCCCCCCGGATACGCAGTATTTT	CASSLPPPDTQYF
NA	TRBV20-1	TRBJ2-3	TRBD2	TGCAGTGCTAGTTCGCTAGCGGGAGCAGATACGCAGTATTTT	CSASSLAGADTQYF
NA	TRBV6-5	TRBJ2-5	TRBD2	TGTGCCAGCACACCTGCGGGGGGGACACAAGAGACCCAGTACTTC	CASTPAGGTQETQYF
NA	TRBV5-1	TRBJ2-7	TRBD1	TGCGCCAGCAGCTTTCCGGGACAGGGGGTATACGAGCAGTACTTC	CASSFPGQGVYEQYF
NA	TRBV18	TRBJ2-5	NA	TGTGCCAGCTCACCACCTGAACTACAAGAGACCCAGTACTTC	CASSPPELQETQYF
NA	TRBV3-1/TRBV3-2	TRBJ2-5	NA	TGTGCCAGCAGCCACACCAGCAGGGAGACCCAGTACTTC	CASSHTSRETQYF
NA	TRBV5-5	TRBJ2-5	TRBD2	TGTGCCAGCAGCCCGTTAGCGGGGGGGCTGGGGCCCGGGGAGACCCAGTACTTC	CASSPLAGGLGPGETQYF
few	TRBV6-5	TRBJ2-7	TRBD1	TGTGCCAGCAGTTACCAGGGGGCGACCTTAGGCGAGCAGTACTTC	CASSYQGATLGEQYF
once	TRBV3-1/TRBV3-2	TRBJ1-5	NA	TGTGCCAGCAGCCAAGATGGGGACTATCAGCCCCAGCATTTT	CASSQDGDYQPQHF
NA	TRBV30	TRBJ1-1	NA	TGTGCCTGGAGTGTGTATGGGGGCTCCACTGAAGCTTTCTTT	CAWSVYGGSTEAFF
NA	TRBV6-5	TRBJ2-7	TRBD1	TGTGCCACTACAACCTGGGACAGGGGTTCCTACGAGCAGTACTTC	CATTTWDRGSYEQYF
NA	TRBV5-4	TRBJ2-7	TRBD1	TGTGCCAGCAGCTTAACCGGGACAGGGCCCTACGAGCAGTACTTC	CASSLTGTGPYEQYF
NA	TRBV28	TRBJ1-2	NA	TGTGCCAGCAGTTCGCCGGGGGAGTATGGCTACACCTTC	CASSSPGEYGYTF
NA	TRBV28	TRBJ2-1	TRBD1	TGTGCCAGCAGTTTATACTTGCGACAGGGATGGAATGAGCAGTTCTTC	CASSLYLRQGWNEQFF
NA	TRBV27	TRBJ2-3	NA	TGTGCCAGCAGTTTAGGTCTCTATGGCACAGATACGCAGTATTTT	CASSLGLYGTDTQYF
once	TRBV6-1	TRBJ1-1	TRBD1	TGTGCCAGCAGTGAAGCCGTACTTTGGCCAGGGGGAGCTTTCTTT	CASSEAVLWPGGAFF
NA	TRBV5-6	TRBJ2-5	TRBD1	TGTGCCAGCAGCGGTCTGACAGGGGGTATGGAGACCCAGTACTTC	CASSGLTGGMETQYF
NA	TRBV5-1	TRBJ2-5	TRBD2	TGCGCCAGCAGCTTGGCCCCGGGAGGTCGAGAGACCCAGTACTTC	CASSLAPGGRETQYF
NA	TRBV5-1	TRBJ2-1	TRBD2	TGCGCCAGCAGCTTCTCACTAGCGGGGGGTTACAATGAGCAGTTCTTC	CASSFSLAGGYNEQFF
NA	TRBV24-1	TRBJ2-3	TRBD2	TGTGCCACCAGTGAATGGGGGACTAGCGGGGGGACAGATACGCAGTATTTT	CATSEWGTSGGTDTQYF
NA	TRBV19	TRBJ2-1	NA	TGTGCCAGTAGTCTCCAAACCTCTATTGGTCATGGTGAGCAGTTCTTC	CASSLQTSIGHGEQFF
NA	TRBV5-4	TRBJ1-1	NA	TGTGCCAGCAGCCGGGGAGACACTGAAGCTTTCTTT	CASSRGDTEAFF